This TCR beta chain was recorded in a study of vaccination effects on CD4 cells after COVID-19. Study-wide background: From two convalescent patients, samples were taken 16 days and one week before vaccination. Findings and caveats of the study: Clones arising from infection and from vaccination showed marked clonal contraction late after vaccination.

This clone appeared many times. The antigen is undetermined. The CDR3 covers 13 residues. V lost 3 bases, J lost 5 bases, and 9 bases lay in between. Per the germline V gene, CDR1 is KGHSH and CDR2 is LQKENI. The ViraFEST assay expanded antigen-specific CD4+ T cells with viral peptide pools before sequencing. Scientists isolated CD4+ T cells after a roughly ten-day culture period ended. PCR confirmed that the person was infected with SARS-CoV-2 between March and December 2020. The culture medium for approximately 1.9 million PBMC per well included approximately 10 IU/ml IL-2 and about 9.1 ug/ml peptides. Negative control culture was done with an HIV-1 Nef peptide pool. Produced via immunoSEQ multiplex PCR; TCRdb's table is partial and in-frame only. The sample shows approximately 70,000 clones, around 70% of them seen only once.

The sequence was collected from a human donor who had a prior SARS-CoV-2 infection. This material consisted of CD4+ T cells from PBMCs cultured with HIV peptides, taken before COVID-19 vaccination. The sample's subset: HIV-1 Nef peptide pool negative control/reference culture. The chain links TRBV18 to TRBJ2-3, with D hard to call. The CDR3 spells CASSPIPLDTQYF. The CDR3 coding sequence is TGTGCCAGCTCACCTATCCCCCTAGATACGCAGTATTTT.